The text below deals with one TCR beta chain. Its cognate antigen is unknown. The sample originates from a study of cytomegalovirus exposure and HLA in healthy donors. General observations from the study: Excluded: some indistinguishable V segments such as TRBV6-2 and TRBV6-3. The study carried out a later analysis of TCR beta sequences. It associated around 17,000 of them with specific HLA alleles at a false discovery rate of 0.05. Across donors, most TCRs were seen rarely, yet some public ones were widespread.

PCR involved 60 Vbeta and 13 Jbeta primers. Original handling: A later analysis tallied 75 million to 80 million unique TCR beta chains, around 12 million of them shared. Assay: immunoSEQ multiplex PCR; the TCRdb copy retains only in-frame clones and omits some. V, J and clone size are those of that table, while D and trimming were read from the DNA. The sample contains about 220,000 clones, roughly 80% of which appear only once. V gave up 4 bases and J gave up 6 bases; unmatched junction bases: 12. CDR3 length equals 17 residues. Germline V gives CDR1 SGHRS, CDR2 YFSETQ. The origin of this receptor is a man aged 35 to 55 in good health and CMV-seropositive. Material for sequencing was PBMCs. The gene calls are TRBV5-1 and TRBJ2-2, with 10 bases fitting TRBD1. The CDR3 protein is CASSLEAGTGAAGELFF. In DNA form, the CDR3 reads TGCGCCAGCAGCCTCGAAGCCGGGACAGGGGCGGCCGGGGAGCTGTTTTTT.